Listed below are T cell receptor beta chains from one sample, sequenced in a study of siplizumab effects on memory and regulatory T cells. Generated by immunoSEQ multiplex PCR, the TCRdb table keeps only in-frame clones and is missing some. The top ten clones hold around 0.15% of a sample with about 100,000 clones, 91% of them seen once. The sequenced sample was CD4+ T cells sorted from blood. The receptors originated from a human donor in good health. Each CDR3 is given with its conserved first and last residue. A D gene is named only where the DNA matches it firmly. Size values are once, few and many counts, or a class for expanded clones, and some rows have none.

D gene	V gene	J gene	clone size	CDR3 DNA	CDR3 protein
TRBD1	TRBV2	TRBJ1-4	.	TGTGCCAGCAGTGCCCAGGGCCAGGGGGGAACAAAACTGTTTTTT	CASSAQGQGGTKLFF
.	TRBV12-2	TRBJ2-3	once	TGTGCAAGTCGCGATGGGACTACCCGCACAGATACGCAGTATTTT	CASRDGTTRTDTQYF
TRBD1	TRBV27	TRBJ1-1	.	TGTGCCAGCAGTTTATACCGACAGGGAAGAGGAATGAACACTGAAGCTTTCTTT	CASSLYRQGRGMNTEAFF
.	TRBV5-6	TRBJ1-1	.	TGTGCCAGCAGCGACACAGGGACCCTCATGAACACTGAAGCTTTCTTT	CASSDTGTLMNTEAFF
TRBD2	TRBV7-2	TRBJ2-2	.	TGTGCCAGCAGCCTGGGGACTAGCGGGGCTCGCGAGCTGTTTTTT	CASSLGTSGARELFF
.	TRBV6-1	TRBJ2-7	.	TGTGCCAGCAGAGACAGCTCCTACGAGCAGTACTTC	CASRDSSYEQYF
.	TRBV4-2	TRBJ2-4	.	TGTGCCAGCCGAGGGACGGCTGACATTCAGTACTTC	CASRGTADIQYF
.	TRBV18	TRBJ2-7	.	TGTGCCAGCCGAGTCTCAGGGGGGCCCGACGAGCAGTACTTC	CASRVSGGPDEQYF
.	TRBV6-4	TRBJ2-7	.	TGTGCCAGCAGTGACTGGTGTTCCTACATACAGACAGGATACTACGAGCAGTACTTC	CASSDWCSYIQTGYYEQYF
TRBD1	TRBV18	TRBJ1-2	.	TGTGCCAGCTCACCAAGCGGACAGGGTCATTATGGCTACACCTTC	CASSPSGQGHYGYTF
.	TRBV30	TRBJ2-7	.	TGTGCCTGGAGCAAAGCCTACGAGCAGTACTTC	CAWSKAYEQYF
.	TRBV28	TRBJ2-1	.	TGTGCCAGCACCCCACAGGGATTTCGGAATGAGCAGTTCTTC	CASTPQGFRNEQFF
TRBD2	TRBV7-2	TRBJ2-1	.	TGTGCCAGCAGCGGGCGGGGGGCCCGCGGTAACAATGAGCAGTTCTTC	CASSGRGARGNNEQFF
.	TRBV28	TRBJ1-1	few	TGTGCCAGCAGTTTAAGGTACACTGAAGCTTTCTTT	CASSLRYTEAFF
TRBD1	TRBV30	TRBJ1-1	.	TGTGCCTGGAGTCAACAGGGGGGGACTGAAGCTTTCTTT	CAWSQQGGTEAFF
TRBD1	TRBV28	TRBJ1-2	.	TGTGCCAGCAGTCGGGACAGATACTATGGCTACACCTTC	CASSRDRYYGYTF
.	TRBV2	TRBJ2-7	.	TGTGCCAGCAGTGGGACAGTAAATTTTGCAGGGGTGGGGTCCGTAGTCTACGAGCAGTACTTC	CASSGTVNFAGVGSVVYEQYF
TRBD1	TRBV2	TRBJ1-2	few	TGTGCCAGCAGCCACTGGACAGGGGATGGCTACACCTTC	CASSHWTGDGYTF
TRBD1	TRBV7-2	TRBJ1-4	many	TGTGCCAGCAGTTCCCGCCCCCCGGGACAGGGGAACCCTAATGAAAAACTGTTTTTT	CASSSRPPGQGNPNEKLFF
TRBD2	TRBV19	TRBJ2-2	.	TGTGCCAGCACTCCGACAACATGGACTAGCGGAGCCGGGGAGCTGTTTTTT	CASTPTTWTSGAGELFF
TRBD1	TRBV7-3	TRBJ1-5	.	TGTGCCAGCAGCCCAACCACAGGGGTTCAGCCCCAGCATTTT	CASSPTTGVQPQHF
.	TRBV6-1	TRBJ1-1	.	TGTGCCAGCAGTGAGTTGGGTAACACTGAAGCTTTCTTT	CASSELGNTEAFF
.	TRBV9	TRBJ2-5	.	TGTGCCAGCAGTGTGGCGGGGACCTTCCAAGAGACCCAGTACTTC	CASSVAGTFQETQYF
.	TRBV30	TRBJ2-6	.	TGTGCCTGGAGTGTGGGGGTTTTTGGACACTCAAGAAACGTCCTGACTTTC	CAWSVGVFGHSRNVLTF
TRBD1	TRBV28	TRBJ2-7	.	TGTGCCAGCAGTTTATGGGGGACAGGGGGTTACGAGCAGTACTTC	CASSLWGTGGYEQYF
.	TRBV18	TRBJ1-1	.	TGTGCCAGCTCATTCAGGGAAACTGAAGCTTTCTTT	CASSFRETEAFF
.	TRBV28	TRBJ2-1	.	TGTGCCAGCAGTTTAACGGACAGACCCTTTCCGCTCTTC	CASSLTDRPFPLF
TRBD2	TRBV7-9	TRBJ2-1	.	TGTGCCAGCAGCTTCCCTAGCGGGGGGGCCTCGAACTACAATGAGCAGTTCTTC	CASSFPSGGASNYNEQFF
.	TRBV7-3	TRBJ2-3	once	TGTGCCAGCAGCTTAGGACTGAACACAGATACGCAGTATTTT	CASSLGLNTDTQYF
.	TRBV6-6	TRBJ2-3	.	TGTGCCAGCAGCGGTAAAGGCACAGATACGCAGTATTTT	CASSGKGTDTQYF
.	TRBV7-3	TRBJ2-3	.	TGTGCCAGCAGCTTAGGTATTAGCGGAGATACGCAGTATTTT	CASSLGISGDTQYF
.	TRBV7-9	TRBJ2-4	once	TGTGCCAGCAGCTCAAACATTCAGTACTTC	CASSSNIQYF
.	TRBV28	TRBJ2-2	.	TGTGCCAGCAGGGAGACAGCTGCAACCGGGGAGCTGTTTTTT	CASRETAATGELFF
.	TRBV11-2	TRBJ2-7	.	TGTGCCAGCAGCTACGGACAAAGCTCCTACGAGCAGTACTTC	CASSYGQSSYEQYF
.	TRBV6-6	TRBJ1-4	.	TGTGCCAGCAGTGGCTCCGACCGGGTGGCGAATGAAAAACTGTTTTTT	CASSGSDRVANEKLFF
TRBD2	TRBV11-1	TRBJ2-7	.	TGTGCCAGCAGGATAGCGGGGGGGCCGTCCTACGAGCAGTACTTC	CASRIAGGPSYEQYF
.	TRBV14	TRBJ1-1	.	TGTGCCAGCAGCCGGGACATCGCTCTTGGGAAGACTGAAGCTTTCTTT	CASSRDIALGKTEAFF
.	TRBV14	TRBJ2-2	.	TGTGCCAGCAGTCCTTACACCGGGGAGCTGTTTTTT	CASSPYTGELFF
.	TRBV6-5	TRBJ1-5	few	TGTGCCAGCAGTTACTATGAATACCGAGGTAATCAGCCCCAGCATTTT	CASSYYEYRGNQPQHF
.	TRBV20-1	TRBJ2-3	.	TGCAGTGCTAGGATCTCCGATACGCAGTATTTT	CSARISDTQYF
.	TRBV5-8	TRBJ1-3	.	TGTGCCAGCAGCTTGGAGAGAATGTCTGGAAACACCATATATTTT	CASSLERMSGNTIYF
TRBD1	TRBV27	TRBJ2-7	.	TGTGCCACACCGGGACAGGGGGAAGAAGCCTCCTACGAGCAGTACTTC	CATPGQGEEASYEQYF
.	TRBV28	TRBJ2-4	.	TGTGCCAGCAGCGTATACGGAAACATTCAGTACTTC	CASSVYGNIQYF
.	TRBV6-1	TRBJ2-3	.	TGTGCCAGCAGTATCGGCATTGGCACAGATACGCAGTATTTT	CASSIGIGTDTQYF
TRBD1	TRBV5-4	TRBJ1-6	.	TGTGCCAGCAGCTGGGTAGGGGGCGCGGTGGGGAATTCACCCCTCCACTTT	CASSWVGGAVGNSPLHF
.	TRBV7-2	TRBJ1-3	.	TGTGCCAGCAGCTTAGACAGGGCTGGAAACACCATATATTTT	CASSLDRAGNTIYF
.	TRBV7-9	TRBJ1-4	.	TGTGCCAGCAGTCCCAGCCATGGGGTGCCTGATGAAAAACTGTTTTTT	CASSPSHGVPDEKLFF
TRBD1	TRBV7-8	TRBJ1-1	.	TGTGCCAGCAGCTTAGACAGGGGCTCAGCTTTCTTT	CASSLDRGSAFF
TRBD1	TRBV2	TRBJ1-2	once	TGTGCCAGCAGGGCACAGGGGGTTCATGGCTACACCTTC	CASRAQGVHGYTF
.	TRBV18	TRBJ1-1	once	TGTGCCAGCTCACCACTAGGAGACATGAACACTGAAGCTTTCTTT	CASSPLGDMNTEAFF
.	TRBV9	TRBJ1-6	once	TGTGCCAGCAGCGTGGCGGCGGTGAATAATTCACCCCTCCACTTT	CASSVAAVNNSPLHF